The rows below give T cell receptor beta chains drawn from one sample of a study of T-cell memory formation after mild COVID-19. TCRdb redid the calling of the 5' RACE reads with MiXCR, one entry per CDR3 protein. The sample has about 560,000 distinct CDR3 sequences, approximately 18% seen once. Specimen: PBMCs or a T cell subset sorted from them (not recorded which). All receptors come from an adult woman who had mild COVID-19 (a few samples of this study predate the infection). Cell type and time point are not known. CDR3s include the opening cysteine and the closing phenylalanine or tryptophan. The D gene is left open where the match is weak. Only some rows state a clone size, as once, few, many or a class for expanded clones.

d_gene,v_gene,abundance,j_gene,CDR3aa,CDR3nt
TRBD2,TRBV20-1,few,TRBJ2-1,CSARVPTSGVLYEQFF,TGCAGTGCTAGAGTCCCTACTAGCGGGGTTCTGTATGAGCAGTTCTTC
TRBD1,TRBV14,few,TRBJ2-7,CASSQAFALRDRPYEQYF,TGTGCCAGCAGCCAAGCCTTCGCCCTCCGGGACAGGCCGTACGAGCAGTACTTC
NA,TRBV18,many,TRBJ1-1,CASSPIQNTEAFF,TGTGCCAGCTCACCAATACAGAACACTGAAGCTTTCTTT
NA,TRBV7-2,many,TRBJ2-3,CASSLGAGPDTQYF,TGTGCCAGCAGCCTGGGAGCAGGGCCAGATACGCAGTATTTT
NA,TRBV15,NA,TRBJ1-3,CATSITDSGNTIYF,TGTGCCACCAGCATCACAGACTCTGGAAACACCATATATTTT
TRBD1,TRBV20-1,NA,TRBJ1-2,CSATRTGNGYVYTF,TGCAGTGCGACCAGGACAGGGAATGGGTATGTCTACACCTTC
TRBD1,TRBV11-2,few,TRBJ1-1,CASTDSRQGPTEAFF,TGTGCCAGCACCGACTCCAGACAGGGGCCCACTGAAGCTTTCTTT
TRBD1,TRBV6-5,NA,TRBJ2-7,CASSYSGPGQGRQYF,TGTGCCAGCAGTTACTCCGGGCCGGGACAGGGCAGGCAGTACTTC
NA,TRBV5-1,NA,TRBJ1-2,CASSLVGLPGSYGYTF,TGCGCCAGCAGCTTAGTCGGCCTCCCAGGGAGCTATGGCTACACCTTC
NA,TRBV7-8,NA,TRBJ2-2,CASSTMGRVTGELFF,TGTGCCAGCAGCACCATGGGACGGGTAACCGGGGAGCTGTTTTTT
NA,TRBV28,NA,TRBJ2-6,CASSLFGAGANVLTF,TGTGCCAGCAGTTTATTCGGTGCTGGGGCCAACGTCCTGACTTTC
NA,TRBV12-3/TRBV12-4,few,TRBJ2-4,CASSPLGWTTVQYF,TGTGCCAGCAGTCCGCTGGGGTGGACGACGGTTCAGTACTTC